A selection of T cell receptor beta chains follows, all from one sample in a study of PD-1 blockade in classical Hodgkin lymphoma. Libraries were prepared by immunoSEQ multiplex PCR; TCRdb keeps only in-frame clonotypes and omits some of them. The data contain over 20,000 clones, approximately 84% of them seen just once; the ten biggest clones take up around 2.7%. The starting material was peripheral blood mononuclear cells (PBMCs), obtained at baseline. These receptors came from a human donor with classical Hodgkin lymphoma. Each CDR3 is given without its conserved first and last residue. A clone size is listed for some rows: how often the clone was seen (once, few, many), or a class if it is expanded.

TRBV13	13	.	TRBJ2-5	ASSLQLGFRETQY
TRBV6-5	13	few	TRBJ1-1	ASTPGTGGRTEAF
TRBV5-1	15	.	TRBJ2-3	ASSLGLAGTSTDTQY
TRBV7-2	14	.	TRBJ1-2	ASSLVGTGSHYGYT
TRBV7-9	11	.	TRBJ1-2	ASSTDVNYGYT
TRBV18	12	.	TRBJ1-2	ASSPGMGLYGYT
TRBV5-1	14	.	TRBJ2-5	ASSLAGGGPQETQY
TRBV7-9	12	once	TRBJ1-4	ASSFGQGIRKLF
TRBV5-1	12	.	TRBJ2-1	ASSLQAALNEQF
TRBV6-9	11	once	TRBJ1-5	ASKDRGRGPQH
TRBV4-3	14	.	TRBJ1-1	ASSQETWIGDGEAF
TRBV4-1	14	.	TRBJ2-5	ASSQDFGAGTETQY
TRBV5-6	11	.	TRBJ1-2	ASSFGQGDGYT
TRBV5-1	11	once	TRBJ1-5	ASSLAGDQPQH
TRBV7-2	14	.	TRBJ2-1	ASSLAVGLAGNEQF
TRBV5-1	14	.	TRBJ2-1	ASSLDGYRAYNEQF
TRBV4-1	13	.	TRBJ2-3	ASSSRSGSTDTQY
TRBV18	13	.	TRBJ1-2	ASSPLSRVLDGYT
TRBV7-2	13	once	TRBJ2-7	ASSVLRGPAYEQY